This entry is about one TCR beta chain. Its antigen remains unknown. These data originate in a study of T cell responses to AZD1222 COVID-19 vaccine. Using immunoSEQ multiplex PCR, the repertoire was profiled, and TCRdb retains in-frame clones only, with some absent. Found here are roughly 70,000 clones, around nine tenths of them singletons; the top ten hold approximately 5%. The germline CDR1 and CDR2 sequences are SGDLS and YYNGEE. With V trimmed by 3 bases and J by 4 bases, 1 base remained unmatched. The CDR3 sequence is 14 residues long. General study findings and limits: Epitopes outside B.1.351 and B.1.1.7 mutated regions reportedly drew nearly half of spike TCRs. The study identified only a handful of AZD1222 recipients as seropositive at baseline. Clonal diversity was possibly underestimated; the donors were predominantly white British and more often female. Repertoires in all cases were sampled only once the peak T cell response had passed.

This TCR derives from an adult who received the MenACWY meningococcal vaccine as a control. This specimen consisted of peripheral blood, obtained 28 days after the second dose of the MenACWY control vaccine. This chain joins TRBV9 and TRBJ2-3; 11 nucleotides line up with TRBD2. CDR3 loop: CASSEGLAADTQYF. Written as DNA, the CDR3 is TGTGCCAGCAGCGAGGGACTAGCGGCAGATACGCAGTATTTT. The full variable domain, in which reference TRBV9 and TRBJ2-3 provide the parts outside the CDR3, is DSGVTQTPKHLITATGQRVTLRCSPRSGDLSVYWYQQSLDQGLQFLIQYYNGEERAKGNILERFSAQQFPDLHSELNLSSLELGDSALYFCASSEGLAADTQYFGPGTRLTVL.